Included here is one T cell receptor beta chain sequence, with context. It has no known antigen specificity. No clone much larger than this one lies a single base away; base qualities are absent. The time point label of this sample denotes: baseline before first vaccination. Samples from vaccinated people were obtained from the UK trials COV001 and COV002, which included a single-blind randomized controlled phase 2/3 trial of AZD1222 (ChAdOx1 nCoV-19) in healthy adults. For TCRbeta chain sequencing, PBMC samples were collected from trial participants at day 0 and at day 28 after the second dose. The CDR3 regions of human TCRbeta chains were subjected to immunosequencing. Per the source publication's procedure: TCRs in the repertoires were matched against a reference library of SARS-CoV-2-specific TCRs that had been generated with the MIRA antigen-specificity platform. Breadth meant the fraction of unique TCRs that were SARS-CoV-2-associated, whereas depth meant the fraction of total T cells that were SARS-CoV-2-associated. Using the MIRA data, each spike-specific TCR was mapped to the spike region that the TCR reacts to and placed in a CD4 or CD8 class. Log10-transformed breadth and depth values were compared by one-way ANOVA with Sidak's multiple comparisons tests. In TCRdb, the immuneACCESS table is reduced to in-frame sequences with V and J assigned. These tables do not hold every clone; where another copy was compared, an unresolved V gene accounts for under half, and the others remain unexplained. D and trimming were read from the DNA, whereas the V and J calls and clone size are those reported in that table. This sample is represented by around 95,000 clones; roughly 90% of them were singletons. The ten largest clones add up to less than 3.5% of the sample.

The CDR3 measures 13 amino acids from cysteine to phenylalanine. CDR3 DNA is the only sequence kept; it has 39 bases, read in frame from the first base. The germline V and J ends show losses of 6 bases and 9 bases respectively, and no gene match explains 5 bases of the junction. Taken from the germline V gene (reference sequence), the CDR1 and CDR2 loops are LNHNV and YYDKDF. The source of the sample is a study of T cell responses to AZD1222 COVID-19 vaccine (dated by TCRdb to the early 2020s). Regarding the research as a whole: Because spike-specific TCR depth and breadth did not differ between the two schedules, AZD1222 recipients who got a second dose at roughly 4 weeks were pooled with those who got a second dose at roughly 12 weeks. A total of 233 trial participants underwent TCR sequencing, of whom about 210 had received two doses of AZD1222 and about 25 had received two doses of the MenACWY control vaccine. Enrollment into the trials was organized by age into subgroups of 18-55, 56-69 and 70-plus years, and those subgroups contained roughly 140, 27 and 60 TCR-sequenced participants, respectively.

What the authors observed across the whole study: Reportedly, almost half of the unique spike-specific TCRs recognized epitopes lying outside the regions that are mutated in the B.1.351 and B.1.1.7 variants. After two AZD1222 doses, both the breadth and the depth of spike-specific TCRs were significantly higher than at day 0 and than in MenACWY recipients. Vaccine-associated CD4 TCRs spanned the whole spike protein, with dominant responses in regions 160-218 and 743-854. Most participants were white British and females outnumbered males, and the authors suggested that clonal diversity may have been underestimated. Conclusions about previously exposed vaccinees were limited because only five to seven AZD1222 recipients were SARS-CoV-2 seropositive at baseline. The 56-69-year group was small, and its depth increase did not reach significance, likely because of low power. Because no day 14 peak-response samples were available, the repertoires could be characterized only after the peak T cell response.

The receptor comes from an adult in good health. The chain joins TRBV15 to TRBJ2-1; 10 junctional bases match TRBD2. The sample was peripheral blood, taken on day 0 of AZD1222 vaccination. The bases are TGTGCCACCAGTCGAGAGCGGGAGGGTGAGCAGTTCTTC. It encodes CATSREREGEQFF. The full variable domain, with segments outside the CDR3 supplied by the reference TRBV15 and TRBJ2-1 proteins, appears as DAMVIQNPRYQVTQFGKPVTLSCSQTLNHNVMYWYQQKSSQAPKLLFHYYDKDFNNEADTPDNFQSRRPNTSFCFLDIRSPGLGDTAMYLCATSREREGEQFFGPGTRLTVL.